Shown below are 18 T cell receptor beta chains from a single sample sequenced in a study of shared clonotypes between healthy human individuals (dated by TCRdb to the early 2020s). Preparation of the library involved the immunoSEQ multiplex PCR assay. In its TCRdb copy, this immuneACCESS table keeps in-frame sequences only and misses some clones. Where compared with another copy, unresolved V genes explain less than half of these, and the others have no known cause. The sample table lists about 1.5 million clones, 95% to 99% of them with a count of one. The top ten constitute around 0.47% of the sample. The sequenced material came from naive CD4+ T cells sorted from blood. The cell subset or site label of this sample denotes: CD45RA+ positively selected. These receptors came from a man aged 30 to 39 in good health.

This chain connects TRBV4-1 to TRBJ2-1, with TRBD2 matching over 10 bases. Looked up from germline, CDR1 is MGHRA and CDR2 is YSYEKL. This CDR3 region has 16 residues. The J segment lost 4 bases and the V segment lost 4 bases, leaving 7 bases of the junction unmatched. CDR3 nucleotide sequence: TGCGCCAGCAGCCGGGGACTAGCGATAAATTACAATGAGCAGTTCTTC. Translation: CASSRGLAINYNEQFF.

The V call is TRBV28, the J call TRBJ2-3, with 7 nucleotides matching TRBD1. The J segment lost 2 bases and the V segment lost 6 bases, leaving 5 bases of the junction unmatched. CDR3 size: 14 residues. Germline loops: CDR1 MDHEN, CDR2 SYDVKM. CDR3 residues: CASSRTGATDTQYF. The CDR3 bases are TGTGCCAGCAGCCGGACAGGAGCCACAGATACGCAGTATTTT. The entire variable domain, with the rest obtained from reference TRBV28 and TRBJ2-3, is as follows: DVKVTQSSRYLVKRTGEKVFLECVQDMDHENMFWYRQDPGLGLRLIYFSYDVKMKEKGDIPEGYSVSREKKERFSLILESASTNQTSMYLCASSRTGATDTQYFGPGTRLTVL.

The chain joins TRBV2 to TRBJ2-5, with D unresolved. The CDR3 covers 13 residues. Germline lookup yields CDR1 SNHLY and CDR2 FYNNEI. Trimming took 6 bases from V and 2 from J, leaving 10 bases between them. CDR3 in DNA: TGTGCCAGCAGCGCTGTCCGACAAGAGACCCAGTACTTC. Translating gives CASSAVRQETQYF.

The chain carries TRBV29-1 and TRBJ1-4; 7 positions agree with TRBD1. With V trimmed by 5 bases and J by 5 bases, 8 bases remained unmatched. CDR1 and CDR2 from the germline V gene are SQVTM and ANQGSEA. The CDR3 runs 14 residues. CDR3 DNA sequence: TGCAGCGTTTACCTGACAGGGAGAAATGAAAAACTGTTTTTT. Residues: CSVYLTGRNEKLFF.

The chain couples TRBV15 to TRBJ2-1; 7 positions agree with TRBD2. The CDR3 consists of 16 residues. V was pared by 3 bases and J by 0 bases, with 5 bases of the junction left unmatched. From germline, CDR1 is LNHNV and CDR2 YYDKDF (reference sequence). In nucleotides, the CDR3 is TGTGCCACCAGCAGGCTAGGCGGGAGCTCCTACAATGAGCAGTTCTTC. It specifies CATSRLGGSSYNEQFF.

This sequence joins TRBV10-1 and TRBJ2-1; 9 bases are a match to TRBD2. The CDR3 consists of 15 residues. CDR1 is WNHNN, CDR2 SYGVQD, per germline (reference sequence). The V segment lost 4 bases and the J segment 9 bases; nucleotides outside the gene matches: 10. The CDR3 is CASSASASGTSEQFF. The CDR3 DNA is TGCGCCAGCAGTGCCTCCGCTAGCGGGACGAGTGAGCAGTTCTTC.

The chain couples TRBV5-1 to TRBJ2-7, with 9 bases identical to TRBD2. Germline V gene lookup returns CDR1 SGHRS and CDR2 YFSETQ. The length of the CDR3 is 19 residues. Germline trimming cut 4 bases from V and 3 bases from J; bases unmatched to any gene: 20. The CDR3 DNA reads as TGCGCCAGCAGCCTTATCTCGACTAGCGGTTTCTCGGAGAGCTACGAGCAGTACTTC. This sequence encodes CASSLISTSGFSESYEQYF.

The rearrangement uses TRBV28 and TRBJ1-1; TRBD1 matches at 8 bases. The V gene's germline CDR1 is MDHEN and CDR2 SYDVKM. V was pared by 8 bases and J by 11 bases, with 16 bases of the junction left unmatched. The CDR3 is made up of 14 amino acids. Written as DNA, the CDR3 is TGTGCCAGCCGACCCCCTCTGTTGACAGGGGACGCTTTCTTT. Its translation is CASRPPLLTGDAFF.

As to this clone: The sample holds other DNA sequences that translate to the same CDR3. The chain has TRBV7-9 and TRBJ2-5, with no clear D. In germline, CDR1 is SEHNR, CDR2 FQNEAQ (reference sequence). Trimming cost V 1 base and J 0 bases, with 6 bases left between them. The CDR3 sequence is 14 residues long. The CDR3 sequence is CASSLGSYQETQYF. CDR3 sequence (DNA): TGTGCCAGCAGCTTAGGAAGTTACCAAGAGACCCAGTACTTC.

This clone was recorded once. This chain links TRBV7-9 with TRBJ2-3; D uncertain. This CDR3 comprises 17 residues. V lost 0 bases and J 3 bases, leaving 16 bases between the germline ends. Germline V gene sequence: CDR1 SEHNR, CDR2 FQNEAQ (reference sequence). The CDR3 coding sequence is TGTGCCAGCAGCTTAGCGATTGGCTCGAGCGTTACAGATACGCAGTATTTT. This translates into CASSLAIGSSVTDTQYF. Full variable domain (rest looked up from reference TRBV7-9 and TRBJ2-3): DTGVSQNPRHKITKRGQNVTFRCDPISEHNRLYWYRQTLGQGPEFLTYFQNEAQLEKSRLLSDRFSAERPKGSFSTLEIQRTEQGDSAMYLCASSLAIGSSVTDTQYFGPGTRLTVL.

This chain links TRBV4-3 with TRBJ1-3; TRBD1 is a possible D gene (5 bases). The germline V and J ends were trimmed by 0 bases and 8 bases, with 11 bases remaining between them. The germline V gene has CDR1 LGHNA and CDR2 YSLEER. The CDR3 sequence is 14 residues long. Written as DNA, the CDR3 is TGCGCCAGCAGCCAAGATACCAGGGACCACACCATATATTTT. Translated: CASSQDTRDHTIYF.

This clone was seen once. This chain connects TRBV7-8 to TRBJ2-7; D gene uncertain. CDR1 SGHVS and CDR2 FQNEAQ come from the germline V gene. V was pared by 5 bases and J by 4 bases, with 15 bases between. The CDR3 loop spans 14 amino acids. The CDR3 DNA sequence: TGTGCCAGCAGCACCCCTCGCGTCTTGTACGAGCAGTACTTC. Encoded protein: CASSTPRVLYEQYF.

The gene calls are TRBV30 and TRBJ1-3; D gene unclear. From germline, CDR1 is GTSNPN and CDR2 SVGIG (reference sequence). V shed 0 bases and J shed 0 bases, with 9 bases lying between them. The CDR3 spans 15 residues. DNA for the CDR3: TGTGCCTGGAGTGTACACATTTTCTCTGGAAACACCATATATTTT. The encoded protein is CAWSVHIFSGNTIYF. Complete variable domain (other parts from reference TRBV30 and TRBJ1-3): SQTIHQWPATLVQPVGSPLSLECTVEGTSNPNLYWYRQAAGRGLQLLFYSVGIGQISSEVPQNLSASRPQDRQFILSSKKLLLSDSGFYLCAWSVHIFSGNTIYFGEGSWLTVV.

CDR3 sequence (DNA): TGCGCCAGCAGCTCCTTTCCGGGACTAGCCCAAGAGACCCAGTACTTC. Translated, it gives CASSSFPGLAQETQYF. The V call is TRBV5-1, the J call TRBJ2-5; 9 nucleotides agree with TRBD2. The CDR3 totals 16 residues. The J segment lost 1 base and the V segment lost 3 bases, leaving 7 bases of the junction unmatched. Germline V gene data show CDR1 as SGHRS and CDR2 as YFSETQ.

The V and J genes are TRBV25-1 and TRBJ2-3; D unresolved. Trimming removed 3 bases at V and 2 bases at J, with 6 bases between. Germline values: CDR1 MGHDK, CDR2 SYGVNS. This CDR3 has 13 residues. This CDR3 is CASSETLTDTQYF. CDR3 nucleotides: TGTGCCAGCAGTGAGACCCTCACAGATACGCAGTATTTT.

A few counts support this clone. The chain links TRBV5-1 to TRBJ2-3; 12 bases match TRBD2. The CDR3 spans 14 residues. CDR1 SGHRS and CDR2 YFSETQ come from the germline V gene. V gave up 6 bases and J gave up 4 bases; unmatched junction bases: 3. The CDR3 DNA is TGCGCCAGCATGACTAGCGGGAGCGCAGATACGCAGTATTTT. Protein product: CASMTSGSADTQYF.

The V call is TRBV29-1, the J call TRBJ1-1; possibly TRBD1 for D (5 bases). Deletions cut 8 bases from V and 1 base from J, with 14 bases between. Germline-derived CDR1 and CDR2 are SQVTM and ANQGSEA. CDR3 size: 13 residues. The CDR3 DNA follows: TGCAGCTTCCACGGGGGGACGAACACTGAAGCTTTCTTT. As protein: CSFHGGTNTEAFF.

V and J are TRBV5-4 and TRBJ2-1; the match to TRBD2 covers 14 bases. J lost 9 bases, V lost 4 bases, and 6 bases had no gene match. Germline-derived CDR1 and CDR2 are SGHNT and YYREEE (reference sequence). This CDR3 spans 15 amino acids. CDR3 DNA: TGTGCCAGCAGCAAGGGACTAGCGGGAGAAGGTGAGCAGTTCTTC. Translated, it gives CASSKGLAGEGEQFF. The whole variable domain, filled in from reference TRBV5-4 and TRBJ2-1, reads ETGVTQSPTHLIKTRGQQVTLRCSSQSGHNTVSWYQQALGQGPQFIFQYYREEENGRGNFPPRFSGLQFPNYSSELNVNALELDDSALYLCASSKGLAGEGEQFFGPGTRLTVL.